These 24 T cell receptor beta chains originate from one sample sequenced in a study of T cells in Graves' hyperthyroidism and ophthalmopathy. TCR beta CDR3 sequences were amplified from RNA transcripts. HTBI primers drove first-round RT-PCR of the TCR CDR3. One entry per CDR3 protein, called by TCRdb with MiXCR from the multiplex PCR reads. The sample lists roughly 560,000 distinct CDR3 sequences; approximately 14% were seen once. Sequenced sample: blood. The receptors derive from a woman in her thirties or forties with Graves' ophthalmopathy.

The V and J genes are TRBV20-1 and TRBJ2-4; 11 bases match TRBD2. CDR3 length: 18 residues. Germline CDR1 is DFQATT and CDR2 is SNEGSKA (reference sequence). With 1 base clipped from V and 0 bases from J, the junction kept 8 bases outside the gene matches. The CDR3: CSARVMTSGAPAKNIQYF. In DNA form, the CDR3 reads TGCAGTGCTAGAGTTATGACTAGCGGGGCCCCAGCCAAAAACATTCAGTACTTC.

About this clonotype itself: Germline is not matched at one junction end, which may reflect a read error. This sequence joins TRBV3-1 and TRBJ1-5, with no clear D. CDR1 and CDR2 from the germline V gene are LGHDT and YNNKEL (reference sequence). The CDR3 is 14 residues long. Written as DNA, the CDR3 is TGTGCCAGCAGCCAAGGTGGAGGTGGTCAGCCCCAGCGTTTT. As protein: CASSQGGGGQPQRF.

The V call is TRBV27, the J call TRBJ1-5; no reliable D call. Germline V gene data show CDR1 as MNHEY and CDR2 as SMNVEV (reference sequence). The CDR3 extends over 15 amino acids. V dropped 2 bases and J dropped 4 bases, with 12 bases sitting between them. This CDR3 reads CASSLEGVGNQPQHF. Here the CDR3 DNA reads TGTGCCAGCAGTTTAGAGGGTGTGGGGAATCAGCCCCAGCATTTT.

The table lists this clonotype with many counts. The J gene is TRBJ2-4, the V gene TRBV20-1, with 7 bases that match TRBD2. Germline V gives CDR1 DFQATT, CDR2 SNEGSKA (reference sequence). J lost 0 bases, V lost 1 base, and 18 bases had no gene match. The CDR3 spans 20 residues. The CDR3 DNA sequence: TGCAGTGCTAGAGGGAGTGCCCCTTCGAGCGGGGAACTAGCCAAAAACATTCAGTACTTC. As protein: CSARGSAPSSGELAKNIQYF.

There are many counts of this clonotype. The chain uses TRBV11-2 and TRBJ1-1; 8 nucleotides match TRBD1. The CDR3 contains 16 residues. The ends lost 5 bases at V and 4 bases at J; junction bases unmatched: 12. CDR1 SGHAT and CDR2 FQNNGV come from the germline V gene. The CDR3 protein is CASSQGGRGRFTEAFF. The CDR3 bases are TGTGCCAGCAGCCAAGGAGGCAGGGGGCGTTTCACTGAAGCTTTCTTT.

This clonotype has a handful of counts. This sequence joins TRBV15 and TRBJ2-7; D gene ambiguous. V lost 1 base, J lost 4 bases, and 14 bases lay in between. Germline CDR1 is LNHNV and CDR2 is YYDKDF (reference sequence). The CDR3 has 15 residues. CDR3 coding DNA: TGTGCCACCAGCAGAGTTTACATTCGGTTTTACGAGCAGTACTTC. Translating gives CATSRVYIRFYEQYF. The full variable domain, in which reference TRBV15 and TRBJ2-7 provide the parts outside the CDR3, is DAMVIQNPRYQVTQFGKPVTLSCSQTLNHNVMYWYQQKSSQAPKLLFHYYDKDFNNEADTPDNFQSRRPNTSFCFLDIRSPGLGDTAMYLCATSRVYIRFYEQYFGPGTRLTVT.

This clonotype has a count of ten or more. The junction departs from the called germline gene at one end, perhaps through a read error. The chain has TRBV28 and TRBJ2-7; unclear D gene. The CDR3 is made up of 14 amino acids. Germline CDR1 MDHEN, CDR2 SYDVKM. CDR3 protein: CASSTDGVGTQWHF. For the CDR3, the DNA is TGTGCCAGCAGCACGGATGGGGTGGGTACTCAGTGGCACTTC.

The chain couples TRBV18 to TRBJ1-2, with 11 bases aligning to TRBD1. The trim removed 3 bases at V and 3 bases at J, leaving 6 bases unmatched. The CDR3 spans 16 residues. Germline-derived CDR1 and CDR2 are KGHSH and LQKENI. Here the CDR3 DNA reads TGTGCCAGCTCACCGTTCGGGGGACAGGGGGACTATGGCTACACCTTC. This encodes CASSPFGGQGDYGYTF. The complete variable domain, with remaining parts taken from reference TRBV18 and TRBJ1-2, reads NAGVMQNPRHLVRRRGQEARLRCSPMKGHSHVYWYRQLPEEGLKFMVYLQKENIIDESGMPKERFSAEFPKEGPSILRIQQVVRGDSAAYFCASSPFGGQGDYGYTFGSGTRLTVV.

CDR3 protein: CASSSTQGNNYGYTF. CDR3 coding DNA: TGTGCCAGCAGCTCCACCCAGGGGAATAACTATGGCTACACCTTC. The chain couples TRBV13 to TRBJ1-2; D may be TRBD1 (6 bases). V lost 4 bases and J 1 base, leaving 13 bases between the germline ends. Germline V gives CDR1 PRHDT, CDR2 FYEKMQ (reference sequence). This CDR3 is built from 15 residues.

Here the CDR3 reads CASSFTGEWNTIYF. The DNA of the CDR3 is TGCGCCAGCAGCTTTACAGGGGAATGGAACACCATATATTTT. The J gene is TRBJ1-3, the V gene TRBV5-1, with TRBD1 identical over 7 bases. Germline V CDR1 and CDR2: SGHRS, YFSETQ. CDR3 size: 14 residues. The V and J ends lost 2 bases and 7 bases, in that order; junction bases with no gene match: 6.

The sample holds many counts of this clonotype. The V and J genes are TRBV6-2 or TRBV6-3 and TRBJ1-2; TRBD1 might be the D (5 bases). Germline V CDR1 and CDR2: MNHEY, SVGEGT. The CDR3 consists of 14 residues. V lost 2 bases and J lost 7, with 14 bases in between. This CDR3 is CASSYDSMQGGYTF. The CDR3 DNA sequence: TGTGCCAGCAGTTACGACAGTATGCAGGGTGGCTACACCTTC.

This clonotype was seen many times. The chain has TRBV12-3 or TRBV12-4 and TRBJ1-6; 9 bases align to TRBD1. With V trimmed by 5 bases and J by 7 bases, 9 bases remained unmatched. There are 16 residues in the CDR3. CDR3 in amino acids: CASSPEGQGVNSPLHF. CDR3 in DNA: TGTGCCAGCAGTCCCGAGGGACAGGGTGTGAATTCACCCCTCCACTTT.

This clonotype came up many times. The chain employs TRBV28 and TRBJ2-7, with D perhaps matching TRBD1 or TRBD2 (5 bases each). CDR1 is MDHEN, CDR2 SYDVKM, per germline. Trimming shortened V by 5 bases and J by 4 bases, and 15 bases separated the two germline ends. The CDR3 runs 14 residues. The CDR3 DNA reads TGTGCCAGCAGTCCTCCCGGGGCTCTGTACGAGCAGTACTTC. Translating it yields CASSPPGALYEQYF.

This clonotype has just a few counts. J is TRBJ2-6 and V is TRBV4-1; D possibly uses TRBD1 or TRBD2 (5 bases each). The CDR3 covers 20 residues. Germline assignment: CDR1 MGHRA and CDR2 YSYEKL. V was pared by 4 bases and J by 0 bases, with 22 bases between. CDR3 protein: CASSPRGRGVHDSGANVLTF. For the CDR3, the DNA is TGCGCCAGCAGCCCCCGTGGTCGAGGGGTCCATGACTCTGGGGCCAACGTCCTGACTTTC.

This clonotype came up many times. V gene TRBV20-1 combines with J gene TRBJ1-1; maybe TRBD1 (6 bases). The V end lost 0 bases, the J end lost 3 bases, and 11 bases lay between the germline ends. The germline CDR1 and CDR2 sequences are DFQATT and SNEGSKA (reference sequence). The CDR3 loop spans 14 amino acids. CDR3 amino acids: CSARDLPGDTEAFF. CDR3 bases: TGCAGTGCTAGAGACTTGCCAGGGGACACTGAAGCTTTCTTT.

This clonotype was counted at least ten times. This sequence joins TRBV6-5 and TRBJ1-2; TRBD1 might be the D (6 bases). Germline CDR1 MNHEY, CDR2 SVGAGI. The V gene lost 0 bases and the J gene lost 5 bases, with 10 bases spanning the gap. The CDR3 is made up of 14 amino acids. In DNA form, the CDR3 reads TGTGCCAGCAGTTACTCGAAGGGGGGTTATGGCTACACCTTC. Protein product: CASSYSKGGYGYTF.

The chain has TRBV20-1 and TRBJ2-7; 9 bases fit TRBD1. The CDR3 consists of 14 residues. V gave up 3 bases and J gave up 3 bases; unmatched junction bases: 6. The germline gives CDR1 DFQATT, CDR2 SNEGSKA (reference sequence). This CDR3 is CSASEQGADYEQYF. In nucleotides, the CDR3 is TGCAGTGCTAGCGAACAGGGGGCGGACTACGAGCAGTACTTC.

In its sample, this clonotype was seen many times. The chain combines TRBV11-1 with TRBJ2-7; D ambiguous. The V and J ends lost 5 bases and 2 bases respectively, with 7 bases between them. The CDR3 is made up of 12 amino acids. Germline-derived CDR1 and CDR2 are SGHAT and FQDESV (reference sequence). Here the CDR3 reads CASSVKTYEQYF. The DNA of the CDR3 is TGTGCCAGCAGCGTCAAGACCTACGAGCAGTACTTC.

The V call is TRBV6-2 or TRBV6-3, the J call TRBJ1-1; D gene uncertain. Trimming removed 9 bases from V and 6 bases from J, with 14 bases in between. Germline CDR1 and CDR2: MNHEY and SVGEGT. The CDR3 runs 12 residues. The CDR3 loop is CASVTVGAEAFF. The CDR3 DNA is TGTGCCAGTGTGACGGTTGGGGCTGAAGCTTTCTTT.

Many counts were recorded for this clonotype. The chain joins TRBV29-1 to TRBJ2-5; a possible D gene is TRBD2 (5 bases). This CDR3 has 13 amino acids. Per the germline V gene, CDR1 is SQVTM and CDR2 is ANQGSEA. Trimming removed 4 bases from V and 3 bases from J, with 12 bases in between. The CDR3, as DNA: TGCAGCGTTGCCCGCCCAGCGGAAGAGACCCAGTACTTC. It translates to CSVARPAEETQYF. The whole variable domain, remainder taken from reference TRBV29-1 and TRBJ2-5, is SAVISQKPSRDICQRGTSLTIQCQVDSQVTMMFWYRQQPGQSLTLIATANQGSEATYESGFVIDKFPISRPNLTFSTLTVSNMSPEDSSIYLCSVARPAEETQYFGPGTRLLVL.

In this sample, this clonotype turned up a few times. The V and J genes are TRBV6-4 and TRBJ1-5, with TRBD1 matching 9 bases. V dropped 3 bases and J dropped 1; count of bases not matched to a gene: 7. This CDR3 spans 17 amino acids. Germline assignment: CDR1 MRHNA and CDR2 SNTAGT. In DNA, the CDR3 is TGTGCCAGCAGTGATCTCGGGACAGGGATCAGCAATCAGCCCCAGCATTTT. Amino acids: CASSDLGTGISNQPQHF.

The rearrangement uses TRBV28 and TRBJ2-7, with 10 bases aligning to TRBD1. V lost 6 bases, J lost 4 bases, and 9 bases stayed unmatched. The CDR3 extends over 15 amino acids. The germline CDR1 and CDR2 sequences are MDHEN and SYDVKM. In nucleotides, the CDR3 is TGTGCCAGCAGCCATCCCGGGACAGGGGTTTACGAGCAGTACTTC. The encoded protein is CASSHPGTGVYEQYF.

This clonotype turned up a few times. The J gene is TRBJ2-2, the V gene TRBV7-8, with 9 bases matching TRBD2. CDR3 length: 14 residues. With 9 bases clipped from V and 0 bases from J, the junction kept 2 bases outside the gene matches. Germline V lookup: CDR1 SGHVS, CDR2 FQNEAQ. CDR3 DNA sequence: TGTGCCAGTCAGCGGGAGGCGAACACCGGGGAGCTGTTTTTT. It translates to CASQREANTGELFF.

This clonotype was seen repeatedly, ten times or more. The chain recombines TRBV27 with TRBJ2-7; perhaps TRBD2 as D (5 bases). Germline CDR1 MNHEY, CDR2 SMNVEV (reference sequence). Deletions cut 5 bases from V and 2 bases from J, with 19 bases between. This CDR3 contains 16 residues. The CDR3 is CASSDTDSGATYEQYF. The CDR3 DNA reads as TGTGCCAGCAGTGACACGGACTCCGGCGCAACCTACGAGCAGTACTTC.